Below, 15 T cell receptor beta chains from the same sample are listed, as sequenced in a study of blood T cell repertoires in COVID-19 (TCRdb year 2020). Libraries were constructed by the immunoSEQ multiplex PCR assay. TCRdb carries this immuneACCESS record with in-frame sequences only. Its versions omit some clonotypes, under half of them owing to an unresolved V gene in the studies checked, with the rest unexplained. The sample data list over 150,000 clones, and 85% to 90% of these were observed just once. 0.55% to 0.6% of the sample rests with the top ten. Sequenced input: peripheral blood. The receptors were sampled from a man in his 60s with COVID-19, enrolled during active disease.

V gene TRBV7-2 combines with J gene TRBJ1-3, with 11 bases matching TRBD1. The CDR3 is made up of 17 amino acids. Germline CDR1 SGHTA, CDR2 FQGNSA. After removal of 5 bases from V and 4 bases from J, the junction contained 10 bases not matched to a gene. The CDR3 protein is CASSPRTGGLLGNTIYF. CDR3 DNA: TGTGCCAGCAGCCCCCGGACAGGGGGCTTATTAGGAAACACCATATATTTT.

V usage is TRBV2 and J usage is TRBJ1-6; D might be TRBD1 (5 bases). Germline V gene data show CDR1 as SNHLY and CDR2 as FYNNEI. CDR3 length equals 14 residues. Trimming took off 6 bases at V and 11 bases at J, with 17 bases between the two ends. CDR3 DNA sequence: TGTGCCAGCAGAGCCCGGGAGGGGACTACACCCCTCCACTTT. It is translated as CASRAREGTTPLHF.

The DNA for the CDR3 is TGTGCCAGCAGGGACAGGGTAGGGGACCAGCCCCAGCATTTT. Its translation is CASRDRVGDQPQHF. This chain links TRBV6-6 with TRBJ1-5; 8 bases are shared with TRBD1. The V gene end was trimmed by 6 bases and the J gene end by 7 bases; junction bases not matched to a gene: 8. This CDR3 region has 14 residues. Germline assignment: CDR1 MNHNY and CDR2 SVGAGI (reference sequence).

This clone was recorded a few times. The chain uses TRBV27 and TRBJ2-2; perhaps TRBD1 as D (5 bases). The CDR3 has 14 residues. Trimming cost V 3 bases and J 2 bases, with 7 bases left between them. Per germline, CDR1 MNHEY and CDR2 SMNVEV (reference sequence). The CDR3 protein is CASSFRVNTGELFF. The CDR3 DNA sequence: TGTGCCAGCAGTTTCAGGGTTAACACCGGGGAGCTGTTTTTT.

The rearrangement uses TRBV15 and TRBJ1-1; D perhaps matches TRBD1 (5 bases). The germline V and J ends were trimmed by 2 bases and 11 bases, with 18 bases remaining between them. The CDR3 sequence is 14 residues long. Germline CDR1 LNHNV, CDR2 YYDKDF (reference sequence). The CDR3 spells CATSRSETVLRAFF. The CDR3 DNA reads TGTGCCACCAGCAGATCGGAGACAGTCCTTAGGGCTTTCTTT.

The chain links TRBV12-3 or TRBV12-4 to TRBJ1-5, with a weak D call TRBD1 (5 bases). Trimming stripped 5 bases from V and 4 bases from J, with 9 bases between. The CDR3 runs to 13 residues. CDR3 DNA sequence: TGTGCCAGCAGTAACAGGAAAAATCAGCCCCAGCATTTT. It specifies CASSNRKNQPQHF.

The genes are TRBV19 and TRBJ1-2; D gene ambiguous. Between the trimmed V and J ends, which lost 1 base and 4 bases, there was a span of 13 bases. This CDR3 is 15 amino acids long. CDR1 and CDR2 (germline): LNHDA, SQIVND (reference sequence). This CDR3 is CASSIASEGLYGYTF. The CDR3 DNA follows: TGTGCCAGTAGTATAGCATCAGAGGGCCTCTATGGCTACACCTTC.

The CDR3 bases are TGTGCCAGCAGTTACTCGCCCGGGGGGCTCGATGGCTACACCTTC. Translation gives CASSYSPGGLDGYTF. The chain recombines TRBV6-6 with TRBJ1-2; perhaps TRBD1 as D (6 bases). V was shortened by 0 bases and J by 6 bases, with 14 bases between the two germline ends. The CDR3 sequence is 15 residues long. The germline V gene has CDR1 MNHNY and CDR2 SVGAGI (reference sequence).

This clone was recorded at least ten times. DNA for the CDR3: TGTGCCAGCAGCGGACGGGGGGGCCGACAAGAGACCCAGTACTTC. Protein product: CASSGRGGRQETQYF. The chain is built from TRBV7-8 and TRBJ2-5; 8 bases map to TRBD2. CDR3 length: 15 amino acids. The V gene end was trimmed by 5 bases and the J gene end by 2 bases; junction bases not matched to a gene: 7. Germline V gene data show CDR1 as SGHVS and CDR2 as FQNEAQ.

The CDR3 loop reads CASSLSQVPSYEQYF. The DNA of the CDR3 is TGTGCCAGCAGCTTATCTCAGGTGCCCTCCTACGAGCAGTACTTC. This chain links TRBV11-2 with TRBJ2-7; no clear D gene. The V gene's germline CDR1 is SGHAT and CDR2 FQNNGV. The V end lost 2 bases, the J end lost 0 bases, and 11 bases lay between the germline ends. The length of the CDR3 is 15 residues.

This sequence joins TRBV18 and TRBJ1-5; TRBD1 is a possible D gene (6 bases). The length of the CDR3 is 16 residues. Germline CDR1 reads KGHSH; CDR2 reads LQKENI. The V gene lost 6 bases and the J gene lost 6 bases, with 21 bases spanning the gap. The CDR3 bases are TGTGCCAGCTCTAATAACAGGGTAGGGTCCGGTCAGCCCCAGCATTTT. Encoded protein: CASSNNRVGSGQPQHF.

This chain joins TRBV7-2 and TRBJ2-1; maybe TRBD1 (5 bases). CDR3 length: 13 amino acids. Trimming took off 2 bases at V and 7 bases at J, with 9 bases between the two ends. From germline, CDR1 is SGHTA and CDR2 FQGNSA. The CDR3 DNA reads TGTGCCAGCAGCTTAAAAACAGGTAATGAGCAGTTCTTC. Amino acid sequence: CASSLKTGNEQFF.

The chain recombines TRBV5-1 with TRBJ1-1; D may be TRBD1 (6 bases). This CDR3 is built from 14 residues. From germline, CDR1 is SGHRS and CDR2 YFSETQ. Trimming stripped 4 bases from V and 4 bases from J, with 14 bases between. DNA for the CDR3: TGCGCCAGCAGCGCGGACAGTGCGACCACTGAAGCTTTCTTT. It encodes CASSADSATTEAFF.

The chain recombines TRBV4-2 with TRBJ1-3; TRBD1 might be the D (5 bases). The CDR3 covers 16 residues. Germline CDR1 is LGHNA and CDR2 is YNFKEQ. V lost 0 bases and J lost 2, with 11 bases in between. The CDR3, as DNA: TGTGCCAGCAGCCAAGAACGGGGGAAGGCTGGAAACACCATATATTTT. It yields the protein CASSQERGKAGNTIYF.

CDR3 coding DNA: TGTGCCAGCAGCTTTGGGGGGATGACTAATGAAAAACTGTTTTTT. It is translated as CASSFGGMTNEKLFF. The rearrangement uses TRBV7-2 and TRBJ1-4; possibly TRBD1 for D (5 bases). Trimming removed 3 bases at V and 2 bases at J, with 10 bases between. From germline, CDR1 is SGHTA and CDR2 FQGNSA. The CDR3 contains 15 residues.